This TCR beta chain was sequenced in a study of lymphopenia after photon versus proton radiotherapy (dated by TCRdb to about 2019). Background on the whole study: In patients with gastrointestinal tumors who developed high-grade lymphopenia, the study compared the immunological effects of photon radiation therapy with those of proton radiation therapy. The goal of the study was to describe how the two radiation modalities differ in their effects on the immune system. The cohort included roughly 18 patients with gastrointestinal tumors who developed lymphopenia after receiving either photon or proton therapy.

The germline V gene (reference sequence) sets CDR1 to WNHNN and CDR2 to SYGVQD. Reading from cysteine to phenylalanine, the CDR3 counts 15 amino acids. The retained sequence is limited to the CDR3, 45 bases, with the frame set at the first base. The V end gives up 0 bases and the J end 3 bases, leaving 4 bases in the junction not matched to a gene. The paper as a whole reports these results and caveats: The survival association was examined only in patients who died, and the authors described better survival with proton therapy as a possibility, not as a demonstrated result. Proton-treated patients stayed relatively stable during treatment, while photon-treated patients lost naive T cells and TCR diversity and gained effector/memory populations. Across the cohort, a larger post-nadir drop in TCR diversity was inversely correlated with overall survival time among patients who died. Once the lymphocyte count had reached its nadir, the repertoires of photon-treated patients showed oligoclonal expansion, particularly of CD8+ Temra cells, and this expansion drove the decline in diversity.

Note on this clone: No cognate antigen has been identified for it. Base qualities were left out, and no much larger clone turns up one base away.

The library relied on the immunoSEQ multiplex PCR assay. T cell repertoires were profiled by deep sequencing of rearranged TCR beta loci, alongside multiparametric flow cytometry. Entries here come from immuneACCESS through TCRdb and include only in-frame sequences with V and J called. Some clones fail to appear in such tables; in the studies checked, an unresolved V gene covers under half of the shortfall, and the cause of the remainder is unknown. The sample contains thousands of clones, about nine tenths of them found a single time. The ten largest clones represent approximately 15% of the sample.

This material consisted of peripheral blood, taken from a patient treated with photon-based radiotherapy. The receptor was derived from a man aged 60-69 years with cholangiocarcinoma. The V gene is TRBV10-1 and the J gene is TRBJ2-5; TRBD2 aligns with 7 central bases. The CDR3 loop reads CASSESRSGEETQYF. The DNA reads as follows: TGCGCCAGCAGTGAGTCGAGAAGCGGGGAAGAGACCCAGTACTTC.